This passage covers 9 T cell receptor beta chains from one sample sequenced in a study of T cells after yellow fever vaccination. TCRdb reanalysed the 5' RACE reads using MiXCR and keeps one entry per CDR3 protein. Of 550,000 or so distinct CDR3 sequences listed, 15% to 20% are singletons. This specimen was PBMCs, taken 15 days after the yellow fever booster vaccination. Receptor source: a man aged 30 to 45 who received the YFV17D yellow fever vaccine.

The chain has TRBV29-1 and TRBJ2-3; the D gene could be TRBD1 or TRBD2 (5 bases each). The CDR3 runs to 16 residues. Germline V gene data show CDR1 as SQVTM and CDR2 as ANQGSEA. Trimming left V 4 bases short and J 2 bases short, with 19 bases between. This CDR3 is CSVVFTARGSTDTQYF. The CDR3 nucleotides are TGCAGCGTTGTTTTCACAGCGAGGGGCTCCACAGATACGCAGTATTTT.

This clonotype was picked up one time. The CDR3, as DNA: TGCGCCAGCAGCTTCGCTAGGAGCTCCTACAATGAGCAGTTCTTC. Its protein product is CASSFARSSYNEQFF. V gene TRBV5-1 combines with J gene TRBJ2-1; no definite D call. Germline loops: CDR1 SGHRS, CDR2 YFSETQ. CDR3 length equals 15 residues. Trimming took off 2 bases at V and 0 bases at J, with 9 bases between the two ends.

This clonotype was counted between two and nine times. V gene TRBV7-2 combines with J gene TRBJ2-1; 9 bases match TRBD2. Per the germline V gene, CDR1 is SGHTA and CDR2 is FQGNSA. This CDR3 spans 16 amino acids. J was trimmed by 3 bases and V by 4 bases; bases with no gene match: 7. The CDR3 sequence is CASSSRVAGVYNEQFF. In DNA, the CDR3 is TGTGCCAGCAGCTCCAGGGTAGCGGGGGTCTACAATGAGCAGTTCTTC. The variable domain in full, with the rest retrieved from reference TRBV7-2 and TRBJ2-1, is GAGVSQSPSNKVTEKGKDVELRCDPISGHTALYWYRQSLGQGLEFLIYFQGNSAPDKSGLPSDRFSAERTGGSVSTLTIQRTQQEDSAVYLCASSSRVAGVYNEQFFGPGTRLTVL.

The chain joins TRBV7-9 to TRBJ2-1, with D tentatively TRBD1 or TRBD2 (5 bases each). The germline V and J ends were trimmed by 7 bases and 1 base, with 14 bases remaining between them. Germline V gene sequence: CDR1 SEHNR, CDR2 FQNEAQ (reference sequence). This CDR3 comprises 15 residues. CDR3 residues: CASTLGDPSYNEQFF. The CDR3 coding sequence is TGTGCCAGCACCTTGGGGGACCCTTCCTACAATGAGCAGTTCTTC.

This clonotype was counted only a few times. The chain employs TRBV29-1 and TRBJ2-5, with D possibly being TRBD1 (6 bases). The CDR3 is 11 residues long. V was trimmed by 7 bases and J by 2 bases, leaving 8 bases between them. Germline CDR1 is SQVTM and CDR2 is ANQGSEA. The CDR3 loop reads CSAGVQETQYF. The CDR3, as DNA: TGCAGCGCAGGGGTTCAAGAGACCCAGTACTTC.

This clonotype was found a few times. The genes are TRBV20-1 and TRBJ1-2; 7 nucleotides agree with TRBD1. CDR1 DFQATT and CDR2 SNEGSKA come from the germline V gene (reference sequence). Trimming at V came to 2 bases and at J to 0 bases, leaving 3 bases not matched to a gene. This CDR3 is built from 14 residues. The CDR3 DNA sequence: TGCAGTGCTAGAAGCGACAGGGCTAACTATGGCTACACCTTC. Translation gives CSARSDRANYGYTF.

This clonotype was counted between two and nine times. The V gene is TRBV7-6, the J gene TRBJ2-2; 12 bases line up with TRBD2. Germline V gene lookup returns CDR1 SGHVS and CDR2 FNYEAQ. The length of the CDR3 is 16 residues. The V and J ends lost 5 bases and 5 bases, in that order; junction bases with no gene match: 6. CDR3 protein: CASSPGLAGITGELFF. The CDR3 DNA reads as TGTGCCAGCAGCCCCGGACTAGCGGGAATTACCGGGGAGCTGTTTTTT.

The gene calls are TRBV25-1 and TRBJ2-7; D gene ambiguous. This CDR3 spans 11 amino acids. Germline-derived CDR1 and CDR2 are MGHDK and SYGVNS. The V and J ends lost 5 bases and 5 bases respectively, with 7 bases between them. CDR3 nucleotide sequence: TGTGCCAGCAGTACCCGACACGAGCAGTACTTC. Translated, it gives CASSTRHEQYF.

The gene calls are TRBV9 and TRBJ2-2, with no clear D. This CDR3 spans 15 amino acids. Germline CDR1 is SGDLS and CDR2 is YYNGEE. V lost 3 bases to trimming and J lost 0 bases, with 9 bases between them. CDR3 sequence (DNA): TGTGCCAGCAGCGGTTCGCCTACGAACACCGGGGAGCTGTTTTTT. This gives the protein CASSGSPTNTGELFF.